Listed here are 10 T cell receptor beta chains from one sample, sequenced in a study of blood T cell repertoires in COVID-19. Using immunoSEQ multiplex PCR, the repertoire was profiled, and TCRdb retains in-frame clones only, with some absent. The data show fewer than 300,000 clones, approximately 81% seen once. Material for sequencing was peripheral blood. Receptors originate from a young woman with acute or convalescent COVID-19.

In its sample, this clone was seen once. The gene calls are TRBV9 and TRBJ2-3; 15 bases line up with TRBD2. There are 19 residues in the CDR3. The ends lost 3 bases at V and 4 bases at J; junction bases unmatched: 12. Germline V CDR1 and CDR2: SGDLS, YYNGEE. The CDR3 coding sequence is TGTGCCAGCAGCGCCGTCGGACTAGCGGGAGGGCTGGGGGCAGATACGCAGTATTTT. Its protein product is CASSAVGLAGGLGADTQYF.

This clone has only one observation. The gene calls are TRBV27 and TRBJ2-2; 12 bases fit TRBD2. With 2 bases clipped from V and 7 bases from J, the junction kept 5 bases outside the gene matches. Germline CDR1 reads MNHEY; CDR2 reads SMNVEV (reference sequence). This CDR3 contains 16 residues. DNA of the CDR3: TGTGCCAGCAGTTTACCGGCTAGCGGGAGGGACGGGGAGCTGTTTTTT. Protein product: CASSLPASGRDGELFF.

This sequence joins TRBV6-4 and TRBJ2-3; 11 bases align to TRBD2. The CDR3 loop spans 18 amino acids. V gave up 7 bases and J gave up 0 bases; unmatched junction bases: 12. The V gene's germline CDR1 is MRHNA and CDR2 SNTAGT. The CDR3 DNA reads TGTGCCAGCAACAAAAGCTGGACTAGCGGGCGAAGCACAGATACGCAGTATTTT. It is translated as CASNKSWTSGRSTDTQYF.

The rearrangement joins TRBV19 to TRBJ2-1; the match to TRBD2 covers 8 bases. Germline V CDR1 and CDR2: LNHDA, SQIVND (reference sequence). The CDR3 covers 16 residues. The trim removed 3 bases at V and 8 bases at J, leaving 12 bases unmatched. The CDR3 here is CASSIWGREVTYEQFF. The DNA of the CDR3 is TGTGCCAGTAGTATCTGGGGGCGGGAGGTAACTTATGAGCAGTTCTTC.

This clone was seen more than once but under ten times. The J gene is TRBJ2-2, the V gene TRBV25-1; TRBD2 matches 7 bases. The CDR3 runs to 16 residues. Germline CDR1 reads MGHDK; CDR2 reads SYGVNS. The V gene end was trimmed by 4 bases and the J gene end by 5 bases; junction bases not matched to a gene: 10. The CDR3: CASSGPAGAGTGELFF. Here the CDR3 DNA reads TGTGCCAGCAGTGGTCCCGCGGGAGCGGGGACCGGGGAGCTGTTTTTT. The whole variable domain, remainder taken from reference TRBV25-1 and TRBJ2-2, is EADIYQTPRYLVIGTGKKITLECSQTMGHDKMYWYQQDPGMELHLIHYSYGVNSTEKGDLSSESTVSRIRTEHFPLTLESARPSHTSQYLCASSGPAGAGTGELFFGEGSRLTVL.

This clone has only a few counts. The chain is built from TRBV28 and TRBJ1-5; D is ambiguous. The CDR3 runs to 16 residues. Germline V gene sequence: CDR1 MDHEN, CDR2 SYDVKM. Trimming took 4 bases from V and 0 from J, leaving 13 bases between them. Here the CDR3 DNA reads TGTGCCAGCAGTTCCGCTGCGGATCTTAGCAATCAGCCCCAGCATTTT. It encodes CASSSAADLSNQPQHF.

The chain is built from TRBV9 and TRBJ2-1; TRBD2 matches at 10 bases. This CDR3 spans 15 amino acids. V trimming: 4 bases; J trimming: 4 bases; junction bases outside the gene matches: 5. CDR1 is SGDLS, CDR2 YYNGEE, per germline. As DNA, the CDR3 is TGTGCCAGCAGCCCCCGGACTAGCGGATACAATGAGCAGTTCTTC. Translating gives CASSPRTSGYNEQFF.

This clone occurred a few times. J is TRBJ2-5 and V is TRBV12-3 or TRBV12-4; TRBD2 aligns across 10 bases. V lost 11 bases to trimming and J lost 4 bases; unmatched junction nucleotides: 4. This CDR3 comprises 12 residues. CDR3 region: CAPRLAGETQYF. The CDR3 DNA reads as TGTGCCCCCAGACTAGCGGGAGAGACCCAGTACTTC.

This chain joins TRBV7-3 and TRBJ2-3, with no clear D. This CDR3 contains 17 residues. Germline V gene lookup returns CDR1 SGHTA and CDR2 FQGTGA. Between the trimmed V and J ends, which lost 1 base and 4 bases, there was a span of 18 bases. The CDR3 bases are TGTGCCAGCAGCTTAAGTTCGGTAGCCCGCCTTCCAGATACGCAGTATTTT. Translation gives CASSLSSVARLPDTQYF. Full variable domain (outside the CDR3, taken from reference TRBV7-3 and TRBJ2-3): GAGVSQTPSNKVTEKGKYVELRCDPISGHTALYWYRQSLGQGPEFLIYFQGTGAADDSGLPNDRFFAVRPEGSVSTLKIQRTERGDSAVYLCASSLSSVARLPDTQYFGPGTRLTVL.

About this clone: An end of the junction differs from the germline gene, which may be a read error. The rearrangement joins TRBV6-5 to TRBJ2-7; 9 bases fit TRBD1. The CDR3 is made up of 14 amino acids. Germline CDR1 MNHEY, CDR2 SVGAGI. The CDR3 DNA reads as TGTGCCAGCAGTCCACGGACAGGGGCCAGCTCAAAGGACTTC. Translated: CASSPRTGASSKDF.